This T cell receptor beta chain comes out of a study of T cell responses to AZD1222 COVID-19 vaccine. The V end was cut by 6 bases, the J end by 6 bases, with 20 bases between. CDR1 is MNHEY, CDR2 SVGEGT, per germline. The CDR3 consists of 15 residues. Repertoires were generated with immunoSEQ multiplex PCR, while TCRdb's copy carries only in-frame clones and drops some. Among tens of thousands of clones listed, roughly 84% were seen once. In the case of this clone: Its antigen is not identified.

Study-wide results and limits: Vaccine-associated CD4 TCRs spanned spike, dominant at 160-218 and 743-854. Mostly white British, mostly female donors; authors suggested clonal diversity may be underestimated.

The chain uses TRBV6-2 or TRBV6-3 and TRBJ1-2; D not resolved. The TCR was taken from an adult in good health. This specimen was peripheral blood, taken on day 0 of AZD1222 vaccination. CDR3 protein: CASSSEDQVRDGYTF. CDR3 bases: TGTGCCAGCAGCTCCGAGGATCAGGTTAGGGATGGCTACACCTTC.